The 23 T cell receptor beta chains reported below all come from one sample, sequenced in a study of T cell changes during pregnancy in multiple sclerosis. The method was immunoSEQ multiplex PCR; TCRdb's version includes in-frame clones alone and lacks a portion of them. The repertoire holds tens of thousands of clones, with over 85% as singletons. The specimen comprised peripheral blood, sampled in the first trimester of pregnancy. The receptors were gathered from a female donor with multiple sclerosis, enrolled in a pregnancy study.

The chain joins TRBV6-5 to TRBJ2-1, with TRBD2 matching 8 bases. The germline CDR1 and CDR2 sequences are MNHEY and SVGAGI. This CDR3 has 15 residues. V gave up 5 bases and J gave up 4 bases; unmatched junction bases: 7. The CDR3 loop is CASSIGTRGYNEQFF. The CDR3 nucleotides read TGTGCCAGCAGTATCGGGACTAGAGGTTACAATGAGCAGTTCTTC.

This CDR3 reads CSVRRVQGKETQYF. The CDR3 region has the DNA TGCAGCGTCCGGCGAGTCCAGGGGAAAGAGACCCAGTACTTC. The chain employs TRBV29-1 and TRBJ2-5, with a weak D call TRBD1 (6 bases). The CDR3 consists of 14 residues. V was trimmed by 6 bases and J by 3 bases, leaving 17 bases between them. The germline V gene encodes CDR1 SQVTM and CDR2 ANQGSEA.

The chain is built from TRBV7-9 and TRBJ2-7, with a tentative D call TRBD2 (5 bases). CDR3 length equals 13 residues. Germline V CDR1 and CDR2: SEHNR, FQNEAQ (reference sequence). V lost 1 base and J 6 bases, leaving 10 bases between the germline ends. CDR3 DNA sequence: TGTGCCAGCAGCTTAGGGCCAGGAGGCGAGCAGTACTTC. This sequence encodes CASSLGPGGEQYF.

The V gene is TRBV10-3, the J gene TRBJ2-7; 7 bases map to TRBD1. The CDR3 length is 15 residues. Trimming cost V 8 bases and J 6 bases; bases outside gene matches: 16. The germline V gene has CDR1 ENHRY and CDR2 SYGVKD. The CDR3 DNA reads as TGTGCCATCGGACGGGACAGTTCGGTTGGAGGCGAGCAGTACTTC. Residues: CAIGRDSSVGGEQYF.

CDR3 coding DNA: TGCAGTGCCGTCAACACCGGGGAGCTGTTTTTT. This codes for CSAVNTGELFF. This sequence joins TRBV20-1 and TRBJ2-2, with D unresolved. The CDR3 extends over 11 amino acids. Trimming removed 6 bases from V and 2 bases from J, with 4 bases in between. From germline, CDR1 is DFQATT and CDR2 SNEGSKA (reference sequence).

The gene calls are TRBV11-2 and TRBJ2-5; 8 bases align to TRBD2. Per germline, CDR1 SGHAT and CDR2 FQNNGV. Trimming removed 4 bases from V and 3 bases from J; junction bases left unmatched: 7. The CDR3 contains 15 residues. The CDR3 spells CASSSQGREEETQYF. The CDR3 nucleotides read TGTGCCAGCAGCTCCCAGGGGCGGGAGGAAGAGACCCAGTACTTC.

V is TRBV16 and J is TRBJ1-5, with a tentative D call TRBD1 (6 bases). The germline V and J ends were trimmed by 3 bases and 7 bases, with 22 bases remaining between them. The V gene's germline CDR1 is KGHSY and CDR2 FQNENV. The CDR3 covers 17 residues. CDR3 sequence: CASSHTNSQGLRQPQHF. DNA for the CDR3: TGTGCCAGCAGCCACACCAATTCACAGGGTCTCCGCCAGCCCCAGCATTTT.

The chain joins TRBV9 to TRBJ2-1, with 8 bases aligning to TRBD1. Trimming took 0 bases from V and 7 from J; bases not matched to a gene: 6. CDR3 length: 15 amino acids. In germline, CDR1 is SGDLS, CDR2 YYNGEE. CDR3 coding DNA: TGTGCCAGCAGCGTAGGTACAGGGGGTTGGAATGAGCAGTTCTTC. Translation gives CASSVGTGGWNEQFF.

This chain joins TRBV19 and TRBJ2-5, with D possibly being TRBD2 (5 bases). The germline V gene has CDR1 LNHDA and CDR2 SQIVND (reference sequence). This CDR3 spans 14 amino acids. V was pared by 5 bases and J by 2 bases, with 12 bases between. Here the CDR3 DNA reads TGTGCCAGTAGTCCCCCCAGCGGTCAAGAGACCCAGTACTTC. The encoded protein is CASSPPSGQETQYF.

This clone was picked up one time. Here the CDR3 reads CASSLKLAERETQYF. The CDR3 bases are TGCGCCAGCAGCTTAAAACTAGCGGAGCGAGAGACCCAGTACTTC. The chain couples TRBV5-1 to TRBJ2-5; TRBD2 matches at 8 bases. This CDR3 has 15 amino acids. Germline V gene sequence: CDR1 SGHRS, CDR2 YFSETQ. After removal of 2 bases from V and 4 bases from J, the junction contained 7 bases not matched to a gene.

A single count supports this clone. This rearrangement joins TRBV30 to TRBJ1-1, with D possibly TRBD1 on 5 matching bases. Germline loops: CDR1 GTSNPN, CDR2 SVGIG (reference sequence). The CDR3 spans 13 residues. Deletions cut 1 base from V and 5 bases from J, with 11 bases between. The CDR3 spells CAWSGGWGTEAFF. The CDR3 DNA follows: TGTGCCTGGAGTGGGGGCTGGGGAACTGAAGCTTTCTTT.

This clone was picked up one time. The chain carries TRBV14 and TRBJ1-2; tentatively, D is TRBD1 (6 bases). This CDR3 has 14 amino acids. Trimming shortened V by 2 bases and J by 8 bases, and 15 bases separated the two germline ends. Germline assignment: CDR1 SGHDN and CDR2 FVKESK. The DNA for the CDR3 is TGTGCCAGCAGCCAATTCGGCGGACAGACGGGCTACACCTTC. Amino acids: CASSQFGGQTGYTF.

This clone has just one count. The chain carries TRBV4-1 and TRBJ2-1; D is perhaps TRBD2 (6 bases). The CDR3 runs to 16 residues. CDR1 and CDR2 from the germline V gene are MGHRA and YSYEKL. V was shortened by 1 base and J by 5 bases, with 15 bases between the two germline ends. This CDR3 is CASSQGLGVADNEQFF. In DNA, the CDR3 is TGCGCCAGCAGCCAAGGGTTGGGAGTAGCGGACAATGAGCAGTTCTTC.

The rearrangement joins TRBV18 to TRBJ2-1, with 7 bases matching TRBD1. Trimming removed 5 bases from V and 4 bases from J; junction bases left unmatched: 5. CDR3 size: 14 residues. From germline, CDR1 is KGHSH and CDR2 LQKENI. The CDR3 is CASSATGNYNEQFF. The CDR3 nucleotides read TGTGCCAGCTCAGCGACAGGGAATTACAATGAGCAGTTCTTC.

The V call is TRBV5-1, the J call TRBJ1-4, with 7 nucleotides matching TRBD1. Per the germline V gene, CDR1 is SGHRS and CDR2 is YFSETQ. The CDR3 spans 16 residues. V trimming: 2 bases; J trimming: 0 bases; junction bases outside the gene matches: 4. The CDR3 sequence: CASSLTGVPTNEKLFF. CDR3 DNA: TGCGCCAGCAGCTTAACAGGGGTCCCAACTAATGAAAAACTGTTTTTT.

J is TRBJ2-1 and V is TRBV27; possibly TRBD2 for D (7 bases). Between the trimmed V and J ends, which lost 5 bases and 6 bases, there was a span of 20 bases. The CDR3 length is 16 residues. Germline V CDR1 and CDR2: MNHEY, SMNVEV (reference sequence). CDR3 in amino acids: CASSPPPGGLVNEQFF. CDR3 nucleotides: TGTGCCAGCAGTCCACCGCCCGGGGGGCTAGTCAATGAGCAGTTCTTC.

This chain connects TRBV6-1 to TRBJ2-3, with TRBD2 identical over 9 bases. The V gene's germline CDR1 is MNHNS and CDR2 SASEGT. The CDR3 is made up of 15 amino acids. V was pared by 6 bases and J by 4 bases, with 8 bases of the junction left unmatched. The CDR3 region has the DNA TGTGCCAGCAGCCTTAGCGGGAGTGGGGCAGATACGCAGTATTTT. This codes for CASSLSGSGADTQYF.

The chain recombines TRBV7-2 with TRBJ2-1; 7 bases map to TRBD2. After removal of 1 base from V and 10 bases from J, the junction contained 10 bases not matched to a gene. CDR1 is SGHTA and CDR2 is FQGNSA in the germline V gene. This CDR3 is 15 amino acids long. The CDR3 is CASSLDRGRSREQFF. The CDR3 DNA is TGTGCCAGCAGCTTAGATCGCGGGAGATCGAGGGAGCAGTTCTTC.

J is TRBJ1-1 and V is TRBV5-1; TRBD1 matches 7 bases. In germline, CDR1 is SGHRS, CDR2 YFSETQ. Unmatched junction bases numbered 9, after V lost 0 bases and J lost 4 bases. This CDR3 is built from 16 residues. CDR3 loop: CASSLVQGVLGTEAFF. The CDR3 region has the DNA TGCGCCAGCAGCTTGGTCCAGGGGGTACTGGGCACTGAAGCTTTCTTT.

The gene calls are TRBV7-2 and TRBJ1-2; D unclear. The CDR3 spans 13 residues. The V and J ends lost 2 bases and 3 bases respectively, with 7 bases between them. Germline CDR1 SGHTA, CDR2 FQGNSA. CDR3 residues: CASSLRDDYGYTF. The CDR3 DNA is TGTGCCAGCAGCTTAAGAGATGACTATGGCTACACCTTC.

This chain links TRBV11-3 with TRBJ2-1; 14 bases fit TRBD2. The length of the CDR3 is 14 residues. The V and J ends lost 4 bases and 12 bases, in that order; junction bases with no gene match: 5. Germline assignment: CDR1 SGHNT and CDR2 YENEEA. CDR3 sequence: CASSSGLAGEGQFF. The CDR3 DNA sequence: TGTGCCAGCAGCTCGGGACTAGCGGGAGAAGGGCAGTTCTTC.

The chain joins TRBV6-5 to TRBJ2-1; 13 bases agree with TRBD2. Germline V gene data show CDR1 as MNHEY and CDR2 as SVGAGI. V shed 4 bases, J shed 8 bases, and the junction held 8 bases outside the gene matches. The CDR3 length is 16 residues. The CDR3 bases are TGTGCCAGCAGTTCACCACTAGCGGGGGGGCTGGATGAGCAGTTCTTC. As protein: CASSSPLAGGLDEQFF.

The J gene is TRBJ2-3, the V gene TRBV19, with 8 bases aligning to TRBD1. Germline values: CDR1 LNHDA, CDR2 SQIVND (reference sequence). The V segment lost 3 bases and the J segment 0 bases; nucleotides outside the gene matches: 8. The CDR3 spans 17 residues. The CDR3 is CASSISSGGTSTDTQYF. Written as DNA, the CDR3 is TGTGCCAGTAGTATCAGCTCAGGGGGCACTAGCACAGATACGCAGTATTTT.